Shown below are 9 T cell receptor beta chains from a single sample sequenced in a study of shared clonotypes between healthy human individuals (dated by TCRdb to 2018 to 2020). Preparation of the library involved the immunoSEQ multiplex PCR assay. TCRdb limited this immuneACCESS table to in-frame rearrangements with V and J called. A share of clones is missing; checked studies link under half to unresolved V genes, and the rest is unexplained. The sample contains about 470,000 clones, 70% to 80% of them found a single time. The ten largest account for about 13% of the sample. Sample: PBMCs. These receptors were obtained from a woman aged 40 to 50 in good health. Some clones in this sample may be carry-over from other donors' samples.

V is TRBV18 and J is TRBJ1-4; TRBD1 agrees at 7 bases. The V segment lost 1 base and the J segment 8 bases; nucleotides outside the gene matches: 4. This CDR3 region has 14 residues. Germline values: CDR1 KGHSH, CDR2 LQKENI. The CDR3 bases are TGTGCCAGCTCACCACTCACACAGGGGGAAAAACTGTTTTTT. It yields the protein CASSPLTQGEKLFF.

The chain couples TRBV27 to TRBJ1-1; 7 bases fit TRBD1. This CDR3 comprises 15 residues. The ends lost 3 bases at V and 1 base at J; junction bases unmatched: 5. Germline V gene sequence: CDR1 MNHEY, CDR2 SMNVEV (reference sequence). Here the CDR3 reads CASSFSTGPNTEAFF. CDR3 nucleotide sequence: TGTGCCAGCAGTTTCTCGACAGGGCCGAACACTGAAGCTTTCTTT.

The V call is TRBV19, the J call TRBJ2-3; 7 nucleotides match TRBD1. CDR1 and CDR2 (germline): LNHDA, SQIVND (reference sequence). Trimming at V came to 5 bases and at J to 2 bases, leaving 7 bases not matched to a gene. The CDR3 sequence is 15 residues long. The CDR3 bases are TGTGCCAGTAGTGCAGACAGGGCCCACACAGATACGCAGTATTTT. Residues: CASSADRAHTDTQYF.

DNA for the CDR3: TGTGCCAGCAGCTTAGTGGCGGGCGACGAGCAGTACTTC. Protein sequence: CASSLVAGDEQYF. The chain employs TRBV7-9 and TRBJ2-7; D is perhaps TRBD2 (5 bases). From germline, CDR1 is SEHNR and CDR2 FQNEAQ (reference sequence). This CDR3 spans 13 amino acids. Between the trimmed V and J ends, which lost 1 base and 5 bases, there was a span of 9 bases. The variable domain in full, completed from reference TRBV7-9 and TRBJ2-7, reads DTGVSQNPRHKITKRGQNVTFRCDPISEHNRLYWYRQTLGQGPEFLTYFQNEAQLEKSRLLSDRFSAERPKGSFSTLEIQRTEQGDSAMYLCASSLVAGDEQYFGPGTRLTVT.

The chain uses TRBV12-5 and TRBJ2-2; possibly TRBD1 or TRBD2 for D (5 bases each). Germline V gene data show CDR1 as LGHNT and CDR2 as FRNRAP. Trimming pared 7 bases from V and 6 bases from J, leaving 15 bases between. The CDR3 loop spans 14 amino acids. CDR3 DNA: TGTGCTAGTGCGAGGGGCGGTAACTCCGGGGAGCTGTTTTTT. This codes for CASARGGNSGELFF.

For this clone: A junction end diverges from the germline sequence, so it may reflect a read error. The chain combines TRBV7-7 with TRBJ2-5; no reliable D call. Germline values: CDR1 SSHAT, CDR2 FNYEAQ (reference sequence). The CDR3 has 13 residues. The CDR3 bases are TGTGCTAGCAGCTCCGGACCGCAAGAGACCCAGTACTTC. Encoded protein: CASSSGPQETQYF.

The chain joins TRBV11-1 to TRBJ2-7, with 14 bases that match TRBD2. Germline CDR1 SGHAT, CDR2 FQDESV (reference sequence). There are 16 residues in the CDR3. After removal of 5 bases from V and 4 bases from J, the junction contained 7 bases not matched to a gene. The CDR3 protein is CASSLGTSGRGYEQYF. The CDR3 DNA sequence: TGTGCCAGCAGCCTTGGGACTAGCGGGAGAGGGTACGAGCAGTACTTC.

The CDR3 sequence is CASSHAETQYF. The CDR3, as DNA: TGTGCCAGCAGCCACGCAGAGACCCAGTACTTC. The gene calls are TRBV14 and TRBJ2-5, with D unclear. This CDR3 has 11 amino acids. Germline values: CDR1 SGHDN, CDR2 FVKESK. Trimming took off 3 bases at V and 4 bases at J, with 3 bases between the two ends. Variable domain in full (rest from reference TRBV14 and TRBJ2-5): EAGVTQFPSHSVIEKGQTVTLRCDPISGHDNLYWYRRVMGKEIKFLLHFVKESKQDESGMPNNRFLAERTGGTYSTLKVQPAELEDSGVYFCASSHAETQYFGPGTRLLVL.

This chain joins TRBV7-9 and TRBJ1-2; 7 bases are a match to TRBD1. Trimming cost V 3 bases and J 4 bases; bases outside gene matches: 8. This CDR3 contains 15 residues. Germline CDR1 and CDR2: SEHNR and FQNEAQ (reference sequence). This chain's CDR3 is CASSFTGGQPYGYTF. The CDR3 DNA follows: TGTGCCAGCAGCTTCACCGGGGGACAGCCCTATGGCTACACCTTC. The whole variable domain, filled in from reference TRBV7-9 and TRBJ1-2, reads DTGVSQNPRHKITKRGQNVTFRCDPISEHNRLYWYRQTLGQGPEFLTYFQNEAQLEKSRLLSDRFSAERPKGSFSTLEIQRTEQGDSAMYLCASSFTGGQPYGYTFGSGTRLTVV.